A selection of T cell receptor beta chains follows, all from one sample in a study of a mutant IDH1 vaccine in newly diagnosed glioma. Some clones are missing from TCRdb's copy, which holds only in-frame ones; the method was immunoSEQ multiplex PCR. The sample records over 30,000 clones, approximately 87% being singletons. Antigen specificity for these receptors is unknown. The source material was PBMCs, sampled from a glioma patient whose treatment included an IDH1 peptide vaccine. The receptors shown here come from a woman between 25 and 40 years old with glioma. CDR3s include the opening cysteine and the closing phenylalanine or tryptophan. A D gene is named only where the DNA matches it firmly. Size tells how often a clone was seen (once, few, many) or the class of an expanded clone, and some rows leave it out.

size	V	length	J	D	CDR3	DNA
.	TRBV4-1	17	TRBJ1-1	.	CASSQESGRGGRLEAFF	TGCGCCAGCAGCCAAGAGTCAGGCCGGGGTGGGAGGCTTGAAGCTTTCTTT
.	TRBV6-1	13	TRBJ1-1	.	CASSDFGGAEAFF	TGTGCCAGCAGTGATTTTGGGGGCGCTGAAGCTTTCTTT
.	TRBV2	13	TRBJ2-7	.	CASSGTMWYEQYF	TGTGCCAGCAGTGGGACTATGTGGTACGAGCAGTACTTC
.	TRBV2	12	TRBJ2-3	.	CASRGRADTQYF	TGTGCCAGCAGAGGACGTGCAGATACGCAGTATTTT
.	TRBV29-1	13	TRBJ1-2	.	CSVEAEDNYGYTF	TGCAGCGTTGAGGCGGAAGACAACTATGGCTACACCTTC
.	TRBV29-1	14	TRBJ2-7	.	CSAVSGILSYEQYF	TGCAGCGCTGTTAGTGGGATCCTTTCCTACGAGCAGTACTTC
.	TRBV7-9	13	TRBJ1-3	.	CASSPQGSGTIYF	TGTGCCAGCAGCCCCCAAGGCTCGGGCACCATATATTTT
.	TRBV18	13	TRBJ2-7	.	CASSTDRYYEQYF	TGTGCCAGCTCCACCGACCGTTACTACGAGCAGTACTTC
.	TRBV29-1	12	TRBJ1-4	.	CSVVRPGEKLFF	TGCAGCGTTGTCCGACCGGGAGAAAAACTGTTTTTT
.	TRBV5-8	16	TRBJ1-1	.	CASSFTDAPGGTEAFF	TGTGCCAGCAGCTTCACGGACGCCCCCGGGGGCACTGAAGCTTTCTTT
.	TRBV29-1	13	TRBJ2-1	TRBD2	CSVREGSYNEQFF	TGCAGCGTTCGGGAGGGCTCCTACAATGAGCAGTTCTTC
.	TRBV5-4	16	TRBJ2-7	TRBD2	CASRHSGTSSSGEQYF	TGTGCCAGCAGGCATTCCGGGACTAGCTCCTCTGGGGAGCAGTACTTC
.	TRBV5-4	12	TRBJ2-3	.	CASSFSTDTQYF	TGTGCCAGCAGCTTTAGCACAGATACGCAGTATTTT
.	TRBV7-9	17	TRBJ2-7	TRBD2	CASSLPKRLADSYEQYF	TGTGCCAGCAGCTTACCGAAAAGACTAGCGGACTCCTACGAGCAGTACTTC
once	TRBV5-1	15	TRBJ1-3	.	CASRGGPNSGNTIYF	TGCGCCAGCAGGGGGGGACCGAACTCTGGAAACACCATATATTTT
.	TRBV6-6	14	TRBJ1-1	.	CASSGTAGGTEAFF	TGTGCCAGCAGCGGGACGGCTGGGGGCACTGAAGCTTTCTTT
.	TRBV5-1	15	TRBJ1-1	.	CASSLEAAMNTEAFF	TGCGCCAGCAGCTTGGAGGCAGCCATGAACACTGAAGCTTTCTTT
.	TRBV7-9	17	TRBJ1-3	TRBD1	CASRGGQGASGGNTIYF	TGTGCCAGCAGAGGGGGACAGGGGGCTTCGGGAGGAAACACCATATATTTT
.	TRBV5-1	15	TRBJ1-2	TRBD1	CASSKGQGTIYGYTF	TGCGCCAGCAGCAAGGGACAGGGGACTATCTATGGCTACACCTTC
.	TRBV25-1	11	TRBJ1-2	.	CASSEVRGYTF	TGTGCCAGCAGTGAGGTGAGGGGCTACACCTTC
once	TRBV25-1	15	TRBJ2-3	.	CASSDWRGGTDTQYF	TGTGCCAGCAGTGATTGGAGGGGTGGAACAGATACGCAGTATTTT
.	TRBV14	17	TRBJ2-2	.	CASSQAWEGGVTGELFF	TGTGCCAGCAGCCAAGCCTGGGAGGGGGGGGTCACCGGGGAGCTGTTTTTT
.	TRBV5-1	17	TRBJ1-4	TRBD1	CASGPGGLGQSNEKLFF	TGCGCCAGCGGCCCTGGCGGGTTGGGACAGAGTAATGAAAAACTGTTTTTT
.	TRBV30	15	TRBJ1-1	TRBD1	CAWSRGQGPNTEAFF	TGTGCCTGGAGCCGCGGACAGGGCCCTAACACTGAAGCTTTCTTT
.	TRBV2	15	TRBJ1-2	.	CARDQQGGANYGYTF	TGTGCCAGGGATCAACAGGGTGGAGCTAACTATGGCTACACCTTC
few	TRBV2	12	TRBJ1-1	.	CASRDGAAEAFF	TGTGCCAGCAGGGATGGAGCTGCTGAAGCTTTCTTT
.	TRBV5-4	14	TRBJ2-1	.	CASSSGGRSDEQFF	TGTGCCAGCAGCTCTGGGGGCCGCAGCGATGAGCAGTTCTTC
.	TRBV2	14	TRBJ2-5	TRBD1	CASTGQGGLETQYF	TGTGCCAGCACCGGACAGGGGGGGTTAGAGACCCAGTACTTC
.	TRBV2	14	TRBJ2-3	.	CASSDGTRRITQYF	TGTGCCAGCAGTGACGGGACAAGGCGCATTACGCAGTATTTT
.	TRBV11-2	14	TRBJ1-1	TRBD1	CASSLFRDRYQAFF	TGTGCCAGCAGCTTATTCCGGGACAGGTACCAAGCTTTCTTT
.	TRBV29-1	14	TRBJ1-2	.	CSVESGSVYYGYTF	TGCAGCGTTGAAAGCGGGAGCGTGTACTATGGCTACACCTTC
.	TRBV11-2	16	TRBJ2-5	TRBD2	CASSLKLAGFQETQYF	TGTGCCAGCAGCCTAAAACTAGCGGGGTTCCAAGAGACCCAGTACTTC
once	TRBV4-1	15	TRBJ2-3	.	CASSPVAPSTDTQYF	TGCGCCAGCTCTCCTGTTGCACCTAGCACAGATACGCAGTATTTT
.	TRBV30	14	TRBJ1-1	TRBD1	CAWTQLGTAGEAFF	TGTGCCTGGACTCAACTCGGGACAGCCGGGGAAGCTTTCTTT
.	TRBV4-1	17	TRBJ1-4	.	CASSQEGPGATNEKLFF	TGCGCCAGCAGCCAAGAAGGGCCGGGGGCAACTAATGAAAAACTGTTTTTT
.	TRBV9	15	TRBJ2-2	.	CASSPTGPNTGELFF	TGTGCCAGCAGCCCCACGGGGCCGAACACCGGGGAGCTGTTTTTT
.	TRBV11-3	16	TRBJ1-2	.	CASSFPPQVSNYRYTF	TGTGCCAGCAGCTTCCCCCCCCAGGTTAGTAACTATCGCTACACCTTC
.	TRBV4-1	14	TRBJ2-7	TRBD1	CASSPGQGAYEQYF	TGCGCCAGCAGCCCGGGACAGGGGGCGTACGAGCAGTACTTC
.	TRBV28	15	TRBJ2-3	.	CASRRQTSLTDTQYF	TGTGCCAGCAGGAGACAAACTAGTCTCACAGATACGCAGTATTTT
.	TRBV11-2	18	TRBJ2-3	.	CASSPSGRGTGPTDTQYF	TGTGCCAGCAGCCCGAGTGGGAGAGGCACAGGGCCCACAGATACGCAGTATTTT
.	TRBV9	13	TRBJ1-3	.	CASSVEGGNTIYF	TGTGCCAGCAGCGTAGAGGGTGGAAACACCATATATTTT
once	TRBV29-1	13	TRBJ2-3	.	CSAGKDLSDTQYF	TGCAGCGCCGGGAAGGATCTTTCGGATACGCAGTATTTT
.	TRBV30	14	TRBJ2-5	TRBD1	CAWGFQGARETQYF	TGTGCCTGGGGTTTTCAGGGGGCGCGAGAGACCCAGTACTTC
.	TRBV5-1	17	TRBJ2-2	.	CASSFAGRGGGTGELFF	TGCGCCAGCAGCTTCGCGGGACGGGGAGGGGGCACCGGGGAGCTGTTTTTT
.	TRBV5-4	14	TRBJ1-1	.	CASSLDRRGTEAFF	TGTGCCAGCAGCTTGGATCGCAGGGGCACTGAAGCTTTCTTT
.	TRBV6-6	13	TRBJ1-2	.	CASAVRSAYGYTF	TGTGCCAGCGCTGTTAGATCGGCTTATGGCTACACCTTC
.	TRBV19	17	TRBJ1-2	.	CASSPETGRRGNYGYTF	TGTGCCAGTAGTCCCGAGACCGGACGGAGGGGAAACTATGGCTACACCTTC
.	TRBV5-1	15	TRBJ2-7	TRBD1	CASSSGTGIPHEQYF	TGCGCCAGCAGCTCAGGGACAGGGATACCTCACGAGCAGTACTTC
.	TRBV19	13	TRBJ1-6	.	CASSFGQNSPLHF	TGTGCCAGTAGCTTCGGACAGAATTCACCCCTCCACTTT
.	TRBV4-1	15	TRBJ1-1	.	CASSQWDEMNTEAFF	TGCGCCAGCAGCCAATGGGACGAGATGAACACTGAAGCTTTCTTT
once	TRBV5-1	14	TRBJ2-7	TRBD1	CASSPWTGSYEQYF	TGCGCCAGCAGCCCCTGGACAGGCTCCTACGAGCAGTACTTC
.	TRBV6-1	14	TRBJ1-2	.	CASTGQLLNYGYTF	TGTGCCAGCACTGGACAGTTACTTAACTATGGCTACACCTTC
.	TRBV18	14	TRBJ1-1	.	CASSQTAAIAEAFF	TGTGCCAGCTCACAGACAGCGGCTATTGCTGAAGCTTTCTTT
.	TRBV7-2	17	TRBJ1-3	TRBD1	CASSPSQGAWTGNTIYF	TGTGCCAGCAGCCCCTCACAGGGGGCATGGACTGGAAACACCATATATTTT
.	TRBV18	18	TRBJ2-2	TRBD2	CASSPPSAGGLRTGELFF	TGTGCCAGCTCACCACCGTCGGCGGGGGGGCTGAGAACCGGGGAGCTGTTTTTT
.	TRBV5-4	15	TRBJ1-2	.	CASSLGTVVPYGYTF	TGTGCCAGCAGCTTGGGGACAGTGGTTCCATATGGCTACACCTTC
.	TRBV5-1	17	TRBJ1-1	.	CASSLATGGVGYTEAFF	TGCGCCAGCAGCTTGGCCACGGGGGGGGTTGGGTACACTGAAGCTTTCTTT
.	TRBV29-1	13	TRBJ2-6	.	CSVVGSGANVLTF	TGCAGCGTTGTAGGATCTGGGGCCAACGTCCTGACTTTC